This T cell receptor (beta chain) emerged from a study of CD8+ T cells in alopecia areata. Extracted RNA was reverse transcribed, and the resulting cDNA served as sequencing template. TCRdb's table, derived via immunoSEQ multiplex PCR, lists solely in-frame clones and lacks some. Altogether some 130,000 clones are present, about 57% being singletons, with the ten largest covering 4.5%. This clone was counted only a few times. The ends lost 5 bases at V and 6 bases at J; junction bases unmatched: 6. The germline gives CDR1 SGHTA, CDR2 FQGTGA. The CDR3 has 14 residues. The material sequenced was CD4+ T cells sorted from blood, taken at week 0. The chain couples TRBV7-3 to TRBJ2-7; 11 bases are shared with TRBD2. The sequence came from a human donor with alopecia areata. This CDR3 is CASSATSGSSEQYF. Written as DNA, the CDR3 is TGTGCCAGCAGCGCCACTAGCGGGAGTTCCGAGCAGTACTTC.